Included here is one T cell receptor (beta chain) sequence, with context. Its specificity is unknown. This entry belongs to a study of blood T cells in healthy people across ages. V lost 4 bases to trimming and J lost 3 bases, with 9 bases between them. The CDR3 runs to 13 residues. The germline CDR1 and CDR2 sequences are MNHNS and SASEGT. Through a sample-barcoded 5' primer and a J-beta primer mix, a second PCR was run for roughly 7 to 11 cycles. One entry per CDR3 protein, called by TCRdb with MiXCR from the 5' RACE reads. The sample shows around 1,800,000 distinct CDR3 sequences, around 42% of them seen only once. Whole-study findings and limits: It was the long-lived donors that had more naive CD4+ cells and higher diversity than aged donors.

Extractions gave at least 5 micrograms of total RNA per sample. V and J are TRBV6-1 and TRBJ1-1, with D tentatively TRBD1 (5 bases). This clonotype was sampled from a human donor in good health. The sample consisted of blood. Here the CDR3 reads CASSARDHTEAFF. CDR3 in DNA: TGTGCCAGCAGTGCGAGGGACCACACTGAAGCTTTCTTT.